This T cell receptor beta chain is from a study of T cell repertoires in cytomegalovirus infection. Study as a whole: Carrying CMV and the relevant HLA type showed in public TCR beta signatures. Study results and limitations: HLA-C-restricted CMV clonotypes gave the most frequent clonotype in two of eight donors. Identification of carriers of CMV plus the relevant HLA was performed using cumulative public TCR beta family frequency.

TCRdb reprocessed the reads via MiXCR and lists one record per CDR3 protein. The sample has more than 350,000 distinct CDR3 sequences; roughly 30% are singletons. V lost 2 bases and J lost 8, with 12 bases in between. The V gene's germline CDR1 is SGHTA and CDR2 FQGNSA. The CDR3 runs 14 residues. This clonotype occurred many times. As yet, its antigen is unknown. The V call is TRBV7-2, the J call TRBJ1-4; D is unclear. This sequence was found in a human donor in good health (CMV status not recorded). Some clones in this sample may be carry-over from other donors' samples. The sequenced sample consisted of PBMCs. In DNA form, the CDR3 reads TGTGCCAGCAGCTTAAGACTCGGGAGGGAAAAACTGTTTTTT. Its protein product is CASSLRLGREKLFF.